The clone carrying this TCR beta chain was detected only a few times. Germline values: CDR1 LNHDA, CDR2 SQIVND (reference sequence). Losses at the gene ends were 6 bases for V and 7 bases for J; bases not matched to a gene: 1. This CDR3 contains 12 residues. This sample is drawn from a study of blood T cell repertoires in COVID-19. Turning to the study itself: From the United States, Italy and Spain came samples of acute and convalescent COVID-19. From T cells, B-cell-depleted T cells, or PBMCs came the material, which was cDNA or gDNA.

Original data processing: Using reference gene primer amplification, nucleated cell counts were estimated. The assay was immunoSEQ multiplex PCR, and TCRdb's table has in-frame clones only and misses some. V and J calls and clone size follow that table, whereas D and trimming were derived from the DNA. The sample records about 200,000 clones, around nine tenths being singletons. The rearrangement links TRBV19 to TRBJ1-5; 9 bases line up with TRBD1. The sequenced sample consisted of peripheral blood. The clonotype originates from a man between 50 and 59 years old with acute or convalescent COVID-19. Here the CDR3 DNA reads TGTGCCAGTAGGGGACAGGGCCAGCCCCAGCATTTT. It yields the protein CASRGQGQPQHF.